Below, 28 T cell receptor beta chains from the same sample are listed, as sequenced in a study of T cell changes during pregnancy in multiple sclerosis. Using immunoSEQ multiplex PCR, the repertoire was profiled, and TCRdb retains in-frame clones only, with some absent. The sample includes about 28,000 clones, around 88% of them seen just once. The sample in question was CD4+ T cells from peripheral blood mononuclear cells, obtained in the first trimester of pregnancy. Source of these receptors: a female donor in good health, enrolled as a control in a pregnancy study.

This chain connects TRBV5-1 to TRBJ1-2; 10 bases are a match to TRBD1. CDR3 size: 15 residues. Unmatched junction bases numbered 10, after V lost 3 bases and J lost 8 bases. Germline-derived CDR1 and CDR2 are SGHRS and YFSETQ. The CDR3 protein is CASSYGQGEFGGYTF. DNA for the CDR3: TGCGCCAGCAGCTATGGACAGGGGGAATTCGGGGGCTACACCTTC.

The chain joins TRBV25-1 to TRBJ1-1, with D hard to call. V was cut by 3 bases and J by 0 bases, with 11 bases left in between. Germline values: CDR1 MGHDK, CDR2 SYGVNS. The CDR3 is 15 residues long. The CDR3 spells CASSDDRRMNTEAFF. The CDR3 bases are TGTGCCAGCAGTGACGATAGGCGGATGAACACTGAAGCTTTCTTT.

V usage is TRBV9 and J usage is TRBJ1-6; the D gene is possibly TRBD1 (6 bases). The germline CDR1 and CDR2 sequences are SGDLS and YYNGEE. The CDR3 totals 17 residues. Trimming took 4 bases from V and 2 from J, leaving 16 bases between them. The CDR3 nucleotides are TGTGCCAGCAGCCCACGAGGGGGGGCAGCCTATAATTCACCCCTCCACTTT. This sequence encodes CASSPRGGAAYNSPLHF.

This sequence joins TRBV2 and TRBJ1-5, with TRBD1 identical over 8 bases. V gave up 4 bases and J gave up 7 bases; unmatched junction bases: 0. The CDR3 spans 12 residues. CDR1 and CDR2 from the germline V gene are SNHLY and FYNNEI. CDR3 residues: CASSGQGQPQHF. DNA of the CDR3: TGTGCCAGCAGTGGACAGGGGCAGCCCCAGCATTTT.

V and J are TRBV6-5 and TRBJ1-5; D is ambiguous. V lost 3 bases and J lost 0, with 12 bases in between. The CDR3 covers 16 residues. Germline CDR1 reads MNHEY; CDR2 reads SVGAGI. In DNA, the CDR3 is TGTGCCAGCAGTTATACCCAGCGGCATAGCAATCAGCCCCAGCATTTT. This sequence encodes CASSYTQRHSNQPQHF.

The genes are TRBV15 and TRBJ2-3, with 7 positions matching TRBD2. V shed 3 bases and J 5 bases; nucleotides not matched to a gene: 8. Germline V gives CDR1 LNHNV, CDR2 YYDKDF (reference sequence). This CDR3 is 15 amino acids long. The CDR3 DNA sequence: TGTGCCACCAGCAGGGCCGGGACTACTTTAGATACGCAGTATTTT. Translation gives CATSRAGTTLDTQYF.

The chain carries TRBV27 and TRBJ1-2; unclear D gene. The CDR3 is 13 residues long. V was shortened by 3 bases and J by 3 bases, with 8 bases between the two germline ends. The germline V gene has CDR1 MNHEY and CDR2 SMNVEV (reference sequence). The CDR3 is CASSFTDHYGYTF. Written as DNA, the CDR3 is TGTGCCAGCAGTTTTACAGACCACTATGGCTACACCTTC.

This clone has a handful of counts. The chain employs TRBV25-1 and TRBJ2-7, with a possible D match to TRBD1 (5 bases). Germline CDR1 is MGHDK and CDR2 is SYGVNS. Between the trimmed V and J ends, which lost 7 bases and 1 base, there was a span of 14 bases. The CDR3 is made up of 14 amino acids. CDR3 protein: CASTLGLGSYEQYF. For the CDR3, the DNA is TGTGCCAGCACCCTGGGGCTGGGGTCCTACGAGCAGTACTTC.

The V and J genes are TRBV6-5 and TRBJ1-6; a possible D gene is TRBD1 (5 bases). There are 12 residues in the CDR3. V lost 6 bases and J 10 bases, leaving 10 bases between the germline ends. Germline V lookup: CDR1 MNHEY, CDR2 SVGAGI. CDR3 DNA: TGTGCCAGCAGCGGGGGGAACTCACCCCTCCACTTT. Its protein product is CASSGGNSPLHF.

This clone was recorded once. The CDR3 DNA is TGCGCCAGCAGCCAAGGAAGAGGGGGCAGCAACTATGGCTACACCTTC. Its protein is CASSQGRGGSNYGYTF. V usage is TRBV4-3 and J usage is TRBJ1-2; TRBD1 aligns across 7 bases. CDR3 length: 16 amino acids. V dropped 1 base and J dropped 2; count of bases not matched to a gene: 7. The germline V gene has CDR1 LGHNA and CDR2 YSLEER.

The V and J genes are TRBV14 and TRBJ1-2; TRBD1 matches at 11 bases. Losses at the gene ends were 3 bases for V and 8 bases for J; bases not matched to a gene: 8. The CDR3 is made up of 15 amino acids. Germline CDR1 and CDR2: SGHDN and FVKESK. The CDR3: CASSHIGQGARGYTF. Here the CDR3 DNA reads TGTGCCAGCAGCCACATAGGACAGGGGGCCCGGGGCTACACCTTC.

The chain couples TRBV19 to TRBJ1-1; TRBD1 matches at 8 bases. Trimming removed 3 bases from V and 1 base from J; junction bases left unmatched: 4. Germline CDR1 LNHDA, CDR2 SQIVND (reference sequence). This CDR3 spans 15 amino acids. The CDR3 spells CASSIPGQANTEAFF. The DNA for the CDR3 is TGTGCCAGTAGTATTCCGGGACAGGCGAACACTGAAGCTTTCTTT.

The V and J genes are TRBV30 and TRBJ2-7; 8 bases agree with TRBD2. V lost 2 bases to trimming and J lost 6 bases; unmatched junction nucleotides: 6. Germline values: CDR1 GTSNPN, CDR2 SVGIG (reference sequence). The length of the CDR3 is 13 residues. The CDR3 loop is CAWSRGGPREQYF. In DNA, the CDR3 is TGTGCCTGGAGTCGGGGGGGCCCTCGCGAGCAGTACTTC.

The chain has TRBV9 and TRBJ1-2; possibly TRBD1 for D (5 bases). This CDR3 region has 13 residues. Trimming left V 3 bases short and J 4 bases short, with 10 bases between. The germline gives CDR1 SGDLS, CDR2 YYNGEE. The CDR3 protein is CASSADGGYGYTF. The CDR3 DNA reads TGTGCCAGCAGCGCGGACGGGGGCTATGGCTACACCTTC. Supplemented by reference TRBV9 and TRBJ1-2, the full variable domain reads DSGVTQTPKHLITATGQRVTLRCSPRSGDLSVYWYQQSLDQGLQFLIQYYNGEERAKGNILERFSAQQFPDLHSELNLSSLELGDSALYFCASSADGGYGYTFGSGTRLTVV.

This chain connects TRBV7-9 to TRBJ1-6; D is uncertain. CDR3 length equals 15 residues. CDR1 and CDR2 (germline): SEHNR, FQNEAQ (reference sequence). V was clipped by 1 base and J by 10 bases, with 14 bases between them. The CDR3 protein is CASSLVFGVGSPLHF. In nucleotides, the CDR3 is TGTGCCAGCAGCTTAGTGTTCGGGGTGGGGTCACCCCTCCACTTT.

This clone appeared a single time. The chain combines TRBV19 with TRBJ1-2; 11 positions match TRBD1. Germline values: CDR1 LNHDA, CDR2 SQIVND (reference sequence). Trimming at V came to 4 bases and at J to 0 bases, leaving 1 base not matched to a gene. The CDR3 is 15 amino acids. CDR3 amino acids: CASSTGQGANYGYTF. The CDR3 nucleotides read TGTGCCAGTAGTACGGGACAGGGGGCTAACTATGGCTACACCTTC.

The V call is TRBV30, the J call TRBJ1-2; 10 bases are shared with TRBD1. The germline V gene has CDR1 GTSNPN and CDR2 SVGIG (reference sequence). This CDR3 has 15 amino acids. The J segment lost 1 base and the V segment lost 3 bases, leaving 5 bases of the junction unmatched. Here the CDR3 reads CAWSGGDRGNYGYTF. The CDR3 bases are TGTGCCTGGAGCGGGGGGGACAGGGGTAACTATGGCTACACCTTC.

The chain uses TRBV6-5 and TRBJ1-2; weak D call: TRBD1 (6 bases). This CDR3 is 13 amino acids long. CDR1 is MNHEY, CDR2 SVGAGI, per germline. Trimming removed 4 bases at V and 5 bases at J, with 11 bases between. CDR3 in amino acids: CASSSRGRYGYTF. The CDR3 DNA reads TGTGCCAGCAGTTCCAGGGGAAGGTATGGCTACACCTTC.

The genes are TRBV4-1 and TRBJ2-1, with 13 positions matching TRBD2. Germline assignment: CDR1 MGHRA and CDR2 YSYEKL. The CDR3 covers 18 residues. Trimming cost V 2 bases and J 9 bases; bases outside gene matches: 13. The CDR3 loop reads CASSQKGPTSGGAGEQFF. CDR3 nucleotides: TGCGCCAGCAGCCAAAAAGGGCCAACTAGCGGGGGGGCCGGTGAGCAGTTCTTC.

The V and J genes are TRBV25-1 and TRBJ1-1, with 9 positions matching TRBD1. The CDR3 loop spans 17 amino acids. CDR1 is MGHDK, CDR2 SYGVNS, per germline. V was clipped by 3 bases and J by 8 bases; unmatched bases: 16. CDR3 bases: TGTGCCAGCAGTGAGGAACAGGGGGCGAAGGCACCTGACGAAGCTTTCTTT. As protein: CASSEEQGAKAPDEAFF.

A single count supports this clone. Its ends do not fully match the called genes, so a read error is possible. V and J are TRBV4-2 and TRBJ2-3, with D unclear. This CDR3 spans 14 amino acids. Germline CDR1 is LGHNA and CDR2 is YNFKEQ. In DNA, the CDR3 is TGTGCCAGCAGCGAAGAACCGACTGCAGATACGCAGTATTTT. The encoded protein is CASSEEPTADTQYF.

This clone appeared a few times. The CDR3 region is CASSLAGGWDQPQHF. In nucleotides, the CDR3 is TGCGCCAGCAGCTTGGCGGGGGGATGGGATCAGCCCCAGCATTTT. The J gene is TRBJ1-5, the V gene TRBV5-1; a weak D match, TRBD1 (5 bases). V lost 0 bases and J lost 5, with 12 bases in between. The CDR3 consists of 15 residues. Germline assignment: CDR1 SGHRS and CDR2 YFSETQ.

V usage is TRBV30 and J usage is TRBJ1-2; 9 positions agree with TRBD1. This CDR3 has 14 residues. From germline, CDR1 is GTSNPN and CDR2 SVGIG (reference sequence). The V and J ends lost 4 bases and 6 bases, in that order; junction bases with no gene match: 9. The CDR3 here is CAWTPGQGWDGYTF. CDR3 bases: TGTGCCTGGACCCCGGGACAGGGTTGGGATGGCTACACCTTC.

The V call is TRBV7-9, the J call TRBJ2-7; 7 nucleotides align to TRBD1. The junction had 8 bases not matched to a gene; V was cut back by 2 bases and J by 1 base. Germline V gene sequence: CDR1 SEHNR, CDR2 FQNEAQ (reference sequence). The CDR3 consists of 16 residues. The CDR3 DNA reads TGTGCCAGCAGCTTACTGGGGACAGTATTATCCTACGAGCAGTACTTC. Translation: CASSLLGTVLSYEQYF.

This chain joins TRBV19 and TRBJ1-2; the D is unclear. V was clipped by 4 bases and J by 2 bases, with 8 bases between them. The CDR3 loop spans 13 amino acids. Per germline, CDR1 LNHDA and CDR2 SQIVND (reference sequence). CDR3 sequence (DNA): TGTGCCAGTAGTAGGGAGTGGAACTATGGCTACACCTTC. Its protein is CASSREWNYGYTF. Full variable domain (outside the CDR3, taken from reference TRBV19 and TRBJ1-2): DGGITQSPKYLFRKEGQNVTLSCEQNLNHDAMYWYRQDPGQGLRLIYYSQIVNDFQKGDIAEGYSVSREKKESFPLTVTSAQKNPTAFYLCASSREWNYGYTFGSGTRLTVV.

V usage is TRBV18 and J usage is TRBJ1-2; 7 bases fit TRBD1. The V gene end was trimmed by 3 bases and the J gene end by 2 bases; junction bases not matched to a gene: 0. Germline V CDR1 and CDR2: KGHSH, LQKENI. The CDR3 totals 13 residues. CDR3: CASSPGQNYGYTF. The CDR3 nucleotides are TGTGCCAGCTCACCGGGACAGAACTATGGCTACACCTTC.

The rearrangement links TRBV4-2 to TRBJ1-2; 9 bases map to TRBD1. The germline CDR1 and CDR2 sequences are LGHNA and YNFKEQ. This CDR3 spans 15 amino acids. The trim removed 4 bases at V and 7 bases at J, leaving 10 bases unmatched. CDR3 sequence (DNA): TGTGCCAGCAGCCGGAACGGACAGGGGAAGGGTGGCTACACCTTC. This codes for CASSRNGQGKGGYTF.

This clone showed up just once. This chain connects TRBV7-2 to TRBJ2-3, with 10 bases aligning to TRBD2. CDR1 and CDR2 from the germline V gene are SGHTA and FQGNSA. The ends lost 4 bases at V and 9 bases at J; junction bases unmatched: 13. This CDR3 has 16 amino acids. The CDR3 spells CASSSGSLSGGGTQYF. The DNA of the CDR3 is TGTGCCAGCAGCTCTGGGAGCCTGAGCGGGGGGGGGACGCAGTATTTT.